The 30 T cell receptor beta chains presented below share a single source sample, sequenced in a study of shared clonotypes between healthy human individuals. The protocol was immunoSEQ multiplex PCR, while the TCRdb copy is restricted to in-frame clones and leaves out a portion. The data show hundreds of thousands of clones, with approximately 80% seen just once and more than 10% held by the top ten. Sample: PBMCs. These receptors were collected from a woman aged 40 to 49 in good health. Some clones in this sample may be carry-over from other donors' samples.

The chain couples TRBV9 to TRBJ2-1; TRBD2 aligns across 8 bases. The length of the CDR3 is 14 residues. V shed 4 bases, J shed 5 bases, and the junction held 5 bases outside the gene matches. Germline V gene data show CDR1 as SGDLS and CDR2 as YYNGEE. Here the CDR3 DNA reads TGTGCCAGCAGCCAGACTAGCGAGAACAATGAGCAGTTCTTC. Its translation is CASSQTSENNEQFF.

The chain carries TRBV2 and TRBJ1-4, with D perhaps TRBD1 (6 bases). Germline CDR1 and CDR2: SNHLY and FYNNEI. V lost 4 bases and J 7 bases, leaving 13 bases between the germline ends. The CDR3 totals 14 residues. This chain's CDR3 is CASSGLGGGEKLFF. DNA of the CDR3: TGTGCCAGCAGTGGTTTGGGAGGGGGTGAAAAACTGTTTTTT. Complete variable domain (other parts from reference TRBV2 and TRBJ1-4): EPEVTQTPSHQVTQMGQEVILRCVPISNHLYFYWYRQILGQKVEFLVSFYNNEISEKSEIFDDQFSVERPDGSNFTLKIRSTKLEDSAMYFCASSGLGGGEKLFFGSGTQLSVL.

The V and J genes are TRBV7-2 and TRBJ1-2, with a possible D match to TRBD1 (6 bases). CDR1 SGHTA and CDR2 FQGNSA come from the germline V gene. CDR3 length: 15 amino acids. V lost 6 bases and J 3 bases, leaving 17 bases between the germline ends. The CDR3: CASSPLGGRDYGYTF. CDR3 DNA: TGTGCCAGCAGTCCTCTAGGGGGGAGGGACTATGGCTACACCTTC. The whole variable domain, remainder taken from reference TRBV7-2 and TRBJ1-2, is GAGVSQSPSNKVTEKGKDVELRCDPISGHTALYWYRQSLGQGLEFLIYFQGNSAPDKSGLPSDRFSAERTGGSVSTLTIQRTQQEDSAVYLCASSPLGGRDYGYTFGSGTRLTVV.

This rearrangement joins TRBV7-9 to TRBJ2-7; D unclear. The CDR3 length is 12 residues. Trimming left V 5 bases short and J 3 bases short, with 8 bases between. Germline loops: CDR1 SEHNR, CDR2 FQNEAQ (reference sequence). CDR3 region: CASSAGLYEQYF. The CDR3, as DNA: TGTGCCAGCAGCGCCGGCCTCTACGAGCAGTACTTC.

Regarding this clone: This likely reflects a read error, since a far larger clone is one base away. The sample holds other DNA sequences that translate to the same CDR3. CDR3: CAITQQEIYEQYF. In DNA form, the CDR3 reads TGTGCCATCACACAGCAGGAGATCTACGAGCAGTACTTC. The chain has TRBV6-6 and TRBJ2-7; D is unclear. The CDR3 loop spans 13 amino acids. V was pared by 10 bases and J by 3 bases, with 16 bases between. Per the germline V gene, CDR1 is MNHNY and CDR2 is SVGAGI (reference sequence).

The rearrangement uses TRBV18 and TRBJ2-7; perhaps D is TRBD1 or TRBD2 (5 bases each). CDR1 is KGHSH, CDR2 LQKENI, per germline. This CDR3 contains 16 residues. V lost 3 bases, J lost 3 bases, and 18 bases lay in between. The CDR3 reads CASSPVLGRDDYEQYF. CDR3 DNA sequence: TGTGCCAGCTCACCTGTTTTAGGACGGGACGACTACGAGCAGTACTTC. The full variable domain, its missing parts supplied by reference TRBV18 and TRBJ2-7, is NAGVMQNPRHLVRRRGQEARLRCSPMKGHSHVYWYRQLPEEGLKFMVYLQKENIIDESGMPKERFSAEFPKEGPSILRIQQVVRGDSAAYFCASSPVLGRDDYEQYFGPGTRLTVT.

The V gene is TRBV7-3, the J gene TRBJ2-7; 10 bases agree with TRBD2. Germline assignment: CDR1 SGHTA and CDR2 FQGTGA. The CDR3 runs to 17 residues. V was clipped by 5 bases and J by 0 bases; unmatched bases: 10. The CDR3 DNA is TGTGCCAGCAGCAACACAGCGGGAGGGACGAGCTCCTACGAGCAGTACTTC. Protein: CASSNTAGGTSSYEQYF. The entire variable domain, with the rest obtained from reference TRBV7-3 and TRBJ2-7, is as follows: GAGVSQTPSNKVTEKGKYVELRCDPISGHTALYWYRQSLGQGPEFLIYFQGTGAADDSGLPNDRFFAVRPEGSVSTLKIQRTERGDSAVYLCASSNTAGGTSSYEQYFGPGTRLTVT.

With regard to this clone: A much bigger clone sits one base away, suggesting this may be a read error. This CDR3 is also generated by other DNA sequences in the sample. CDR3 region: CASSLEYSNQPQHF. The DNA for the CDR3 is TGTGCCAGCAGCTTAGAATACAGCAATCAGCCCCAGCATTTT. The chain joins TRBV7-9 to TRBJ1-5; D is undetermined. The CDR3 covers 14 residues. V was shortened by 1 base and J by 1 base, with 5 bases between the two germline ends. In germline, CDR1 is SEHNR, CDR2 FQNEAQ (reference sequence).

The CDR3 nucleotides read TGTGCCAGCAGCCCATACTCGGGGACTAGCGGGACCACAGATACGCAGTATTTT. This codes for CASSPYSGTSGTTDTQYF. The rearrangement uses TRBV9 and TRBJ2-3; 13 nucleotides match TRBD2. V lost 4 bases, J lost 2 bases, and 10 bases stayed unmatched. CDR3 length: 18 amino acids. Germline assignment: CDR1 SGDLS and CDR2 YYNGEE.

The rearrangement uses TRBV5-1 and TRBJ1-4; D remains unclear. With 0 bases removed from V and 0 bases from J, the gap between germline ends came to 6 bases. The CDR3 totals 15 residues. Germline lookup yields CDR1 SGHRS and CDR2 YFSETQ. The CDR3: CASSLVPATNEKLFF. The CDR3 nucleotides are TGCGCCAGCAGCTTGGTGCCGGCAACTAATGAAAAACTGTTTTTT.

V gene TRBV18 combines with J gene TRBJ2-4; 8 positions agree with TRBD1. The germline gives CDR1 KGHSH, CDR2 LQKENI. The trim removed 3 bases at V and 3 bases at J, leaving 1 base unmatched. This CDR3 spans 14 amino acids. The CDR3 sequence is CASSPDRGKNIQYF. CDR3 in DNA: TGTGCCAGCTCACCCGACAGGGGCAAAAACATTCAGTACTTC.

The chain uses TRBV6-1 and TRBJ1-3; maybe TRBD1 (6 bases). Germline V gene sequence: CDR1 MNHNS, CDR2 SASEGT. The CDR3 sequence is 14 residues long. V lost 7 bases and J lost 6, with 16 bases in between. CDR3 coding DNA: TGTGCCAGCATGCTGGGGACAATTGAAAACACCATATATTTT. Protein sequence: CASMLGTIENTIYF.

The CDR3 sequence: CASSVRGDGNEKLFF. DNA of the CDR3: TGTGCCAGCAGCGTCCGGGGAGACGGTAATGAAAAACTGTTTTTT. This chain links TRBV9 with TRBJ1-4; D gene unclear. V was clipped by 2 bases and J by 4 bases, with 12 bases between them. CDR1 and CDR2 from the germline V gene are SGDLS and YYNGEE. The CDR3 covers 15 residues.

V usage is TRBV5-8 and J usage is TRBJ1-4; possibly TRBD1 for D (5 bases). Germline values: CDR1 SGHTS, CDR2 YDEGEE. Trimming took 5 bases from V and 7 from J, leaving 18 bases between them. The CDR3 runs 15 residues. CDR3 coding DNA: TGTGCCAGCAGGTTCTGGGGCGGACGAAGTGAAAAACTGTTTTTT. Protein product: CASRFWGGRSEKLFF.

This chain joins TRBV7-2 and TRBJ2-7, with 13 bases fitting TRBD2. J gave up 3 bases and V 2 bases, and 1 base lay outside the gene matches. This CDR3 has 15 residues. Germline V gene lookup returns CDR1 SGHTA and CDR2 FQGNSA. CDR3 DNA: TGTGCCAGCAGCTTACGACTAGCGGGAGGCTACGAGCAGTACTTC. Protein product: CASSLRLAGGYEQYF.

This clone was recorded many times. V and J are TRBV6-1 and TRBJ1-6, with D perhaps TRBD1 (6 bases). The CDR3 spans 15 residues. Germline-derived CDR1 and CDR2 are MNHNS and SASEGT. Trimming pared 0 bases from V and 5 bases from J, leaving 8 bases between. The DNA of the CDR3 is TGTGCCAGCAGTGAAGCCAGGGGCGATAATTCACCCCTCCACTTT. Translating gives CASSEARGDNSPLHF.

CDR3 region: CASSPGTGSYNEQFF. In nucleotides, the CDR3 is TGTGCCAGCAGCCCAGGGACAGGCTCCTACAATGAGCAGTTCTTC. This chain links TRBV9 with TRBJ2-1, with 8 bases matching TRBD1. Trimming removed 4 bases from V and 0 bases from J; junction bases left unmatched: 3. The germline gives CDR1 SGDLS, CDR2 YYNGEE. This CDR3 region has 15 residues.

The chain couples TRBV2 to TRBJ1-5; 10 positions agree with TRBD1. Trimming took 5 bases from V and 0 from J; bases not matched to a gene: 16. This CDR3 has 20 amino acids. The germline V gene has CDR1 SNHLY and CDR2 FYNNEI. The CDR3 nucleotides read TGTGCCAGCAGTCTTACCGGGACAGGGGATCTGAGTGGTAGCAATCAGCCCCAGCATTTT. Amino acid sequence: CASSLTGTGDLSGSNQPQHF.

The V call is TRBV4-2, the J call TRBJ2-3; 8 bases fit TRBD1. V lost 0 bases and J lost 0; bases outside the gene matches: 2. There are 16 residues in the CDR3. Per the germline V gene, CDR1 is LGHNA and CDR2 is YNFKEQ. CDR3 sequence (DNA): TGTGCCAGCAGCCAAGAGGACAGGGTCAGCACAGATACGCAGTATTTT. It is translated as CASSQEDRVSTDTQYF.

The chain has TRBV7-9 and TRBJ2-1; no definite D call. Trimming pared 3 bases from V and 4 bases from J, leaving 4 bases between. Germline V gene data show CDR1 as SEHNR and CDR2 as FQNEAQ (reference sequence). There are 12 residues in the CDR3. The CDR3 DNA reads TGTGCCAGCAGCTTCCAATACAATGAGCAGTTCTTC. Translating gives CASSFQYNEQFF.

The chain joins TRBV19 to TRBJ1-1; D unclear. The V end was cut by 6 bases, the J end by 4 bases, with 18 bases between. The CDR3 runs 15 residues. Germline assignment: CDR1 LNHDA and CDR2 SQIVND (reference sequence). The CDR3: CASRPSWEVGTEAFF. For the CDR3, the DNA is TGTGCCAGTAGACCCTCCTGGGAGGTGGGCACTGAAGCTTTCTTT.

This clone was seen a single time. The chain's CDR3 is CAWGQLLNEKLFF. The CDR3 region has the DNA TGTGCCTGGGGACAGCTACTAAATGAAAAACTGTTTTTT. J is TRBJ1-4 and V is TRBV30, with D possibly being TRBD1 (6 bases). The germline gives CDR1 GTSNPN, CDR2 SVGIG (reference sequence). The CDR3 sequence is 13 residues long. The germline V and J ends were trimmed by 5 bases and 5 bases, with 12 bases remaining between them.

The count of this clone is one. The chain recombines TRBV7-2 with TRBJ1-1; TRBD1 agrees at 7 bases. V shed 3 bases, J shed 3 bases, and the junction held 4 bases outside the gene matches. The germline V gene encodes CDR1 SGHTA and CDR2 FQGNSA. CDR3 size: 14 residues. Here the CDR3 reads CASSFQQGYTEAFF. The CDR3 nucleotides are TGTGCCAGCAGCTTCCAACAGGGGTACACTGAAGCTTTCTTT.

This clone was seen a handful of times. The same CDR3 is also encoded by other DNA sequences in this sample. This chain's CDR3 is CAWSVQGSNYGYTF. As DNA, the CDR3 is TGTGCCTGGAGCGTTCAGGGCAGTAACTATGGCTACACCTTC. The rearrangement uses TRBV30 and TRBJ1-2; D possibly corresponds to TRBD1 (5 bases). Deletions cut 3 bases from V and 1 base from J, with 12 bases between. CDR3 size: 14 residues. Germline V gives CDR1 GTSNPN, CDR2 SVGIG (reference sequence).

The genes are TRBV5-1 and TRBJ1-2; 8 nucleotides align to TRBD1. Losses at the gene ends were 1 base for V and 5 bases for J; bases not matched to a gene: 7. CDR3 length: 15 residues. Germline values: CDR1 SGHRS, CDR2 YFSETQ. The CDR3 DNA is TGCGCCAGCAGCTTGACAGGGGGGACTGAATATGGCTACACCTTC. Amino acids: CASSLTGGTEYGYTF.

Only one count was recorded for this clone. The chain combines TRBV28 with TRBJ2-6, with a tentative D call TRBD2 (6 bases). The V end lost 1 base, the J end lost 3 bases, and 19 bases lay between the germline ends. This CDR3 has 19 residues. The V gene's germline CDR1 is MDHEN and CDR2 SYDVKM. CDR3 DNA sequence: TGTGCCAGCAGTTTATCGGCCTGGAGGGGATATGGTGGGGCCAACGTCCTGACTTTC. Its translation: CASSLSAWRGYGGANVLTF.

This clone was seen only once. V is TRBV18 and J is TRBJ1-1, with a possible D match to TRBD1 (6 bases). This CDR3 has 16 amino acids. Trimming pared 5 bases from V and 4 bases from J, leaving 20 bases between. Germline CDR1 reads KGHSH; CDR2 reads LQKENI. CDR3 amino acids: CASSSTRGGLGTEAFF. CDR3 DNA: TGTGCCAGCTCATCTACCCGGGGGGGGCTAGGCACTGAAGCTTTCTTT.

This clone was counted between two and nine times. The chain uses TRBV18 and TRBJ2-1, with 15 bases that match TRBD2. Per germline, CDR1 KGHSH and CDR2 LQKENI. CDR3 length: 18 amino acids. The junction had 6 bases not matched to a gene; V was cut back by 5 bases and J by 1 base. The CDR3 DNA is TGTGCCAGCTCAGAGTGGACTAGCGGGAGGGGGTCCTACAATGAGCAGTTCTTC. This sequence encodes CASSEWTSGRGSYNEQFF.

This clone was seen a few times. The V call is TRBV5-1, the J call TRBJ2-2, with TRBD1 matching over 7 bases. After removal of 0 bases from V and 0 bases from J, the junction contained 2 bases not matched to a gene. Germline V gene sequence: CDR1 SGHRS, CDR2 YFSETQ. This CDR3 is built from 16 residues. CDR3 nucleotides: TGCGCCAGCAGCTTGGAGACAGGGCCGAACACCGGGGAGCTGTTTTTT. Protein: CASSLETGPNTGELFF.

This clone has only one observation. This sequence joins TRBV28 and TRBJ2-7; 7 positions agree with TRBD2. The V gene end was trimmed by 8 bases and the J gene end by 5 bases; junction bases not matched to a gene: 15. Germline-derived CDR1 and CDR2 are MDHEN and SYDVKM. The CDR3 runs 15 residues. Here the CDR3 DNA reads TGTGCCAGCGGGGTGTCGAGACTAGCACCCCACGAGCAGTACTTC. This encodes CASGVSRLAPHEQYF.